This passage covers 15 T cell receptor beta chains from one sample sequenced in a study of blood T cell repertoires in COVID-19. Only in-frame clones appear in the TCRdb table, and some are missing; sequencing was by immunoSEQ multiplex PCR. The sample yields 250,000 or so clones, about nine tenths seen once. The sequenced sample consisted of PBMCs or T cells enriched from blood (not recorded which). The receptors were gathered from a young woman with acute COVID-19.

This rearrangement joins TRBV12-3 or TRBV12-4 to TRBJ2-7, with 9 nucleotides matching TRBD2. Trimming removed 7 bases from V and 10 bases from J; junction bases left unmatched: 8. The CDR3 consists of 12 residues. As DNA, the CDR3 is TGTGCCAGCAAATTGACTAGCGGCGTTCAGTACTTC. It codes for CASKLTSGVQYF.

The CDR3 is CASSLWSGEGQPQHF. CDR3 sequence (DNA): TGTGCCAGCAGTTTATGGTCAGGGGAGGGTCAGCCCCAGCATTTT. This chain connects TRBV27 to TRBJ1-5, with D tentatively TRBD1 (6 bases). The V gene's germline CDR1 is MNHEY and CDR2 SMNVEV (reference sequence). CDR3 length: 15 amino acids. V lost 1 base and J lost 6, with 13 bases in between.

The J gene is TRBJ2-2, the V gene TRBV25-1; D is possibly TRBD2 (6 bases). Germline V gene data show CDR1 as MGHDK and CDR2 as SYGVNS. The V end lost 8 bases, the J end lost 9 bases, and 19 bases lay between the germline ends. The CDR3 loop spans 14 amino acids. The CDR3: CASPYGGVWRELFF. As DNA, the CDR3 is TGTGCCAGCCCTTACGGGGGTGTCTGGCGGGAGCTGTTTTTT.

The V call is TRBV28, the J call TRBJ1-2; 10 positions agree with TRBD1. CDR1 MDHEN and CDR2 SYDVKM come from the germline V gene. Trimming cost V 4 bases and J 7 bases; bases outside gene matches: 9. This CDR3 has 15 residues. The CDR3 DNA reads TGTGCCAGCAGTTCTGTGACAGGGGGCATTCGTGGCTACACCTTC. It specifies CASSSVTGGIRGYTF.

The chain has TRBV10-2 and TRBJ2-7; tentative D call: TRBD2 (6 bases). CDR3 length: 15 amino acids. From germline, CDR1 is WSHSY and CDR2 SAAADI. Trimming removed 4 bases from V and 5 bases from J, with 18 bases in between. This CDR3 reads CASSATSGRLNEQYF. CDR3 nucleotide sequence: TGCGCCAGCAGTGCGACTAGTGGTCGCCTGAACGAGCAGTACTTC.

V and J are TRBV14 and TRBJ2-2, with a tentative D call TRBD2 (6 bases). This CDR3 comprises 15 residues. CDR1 is SGHDN and CDR2 is FVKESK in the germline V gene. V shed 6 bases and J shed 4 bases, with 15 bases lying between them. The CDR3 nucleotides are TGTGCCAGCAGTGGGACTCGAGCCTCCACCGGGGAGCTGTTTTTT. Its translation is CASSGTRASTGELFF.

The chain combines TRBV30 with TRBJ2-5; D might be TRBD2 (5 bases). CDR1 is GTSNPN and CDR2 is SVGIG in the germline V gene (reference sequence). Trimming took 4 bases from V and 5 from J, leaving 14 bases between them. The length of the CDR3 is 13 residues. The CDR3 loop is CAWIEPGVETQYF. The CDR3 nucleotides read TGTGCCTGGATAGAGCCCGGGGTTGAGACCCAGTACTTC.

The chain links TRBV19 to TRBJ1-2; D ambiguous. Germline V lookup: CDR1 LNHDA, CDR2 SQIVND (reference sequence). V lost 3 bases and J 4 bases, leaving 24 bases between the germline ends. The CDR3 is made up of 18 amino acids. CDR3 DNA sequence: TGTGCCAGTAGTATTTTTATGGCAGGAGGTACCGTATCCTATGGCTACACCTTC. Encoded protein: CASSIFMAGGTVSYGYTF.

This clone was recorded only once. The chain has TRBV29-1 and TRBJ1-3; a weak D match, TRBD1 (5 bases). V was trimmed by 1 base and J by 3 bases, leaving 7 bases between them. Germline CDR1 is SQVTM and CDR2 is ANQGSEA. The CDR3 spans 13 residues. CDR3 sequence: CSVEAGLGNTIYF. The CDR3 DNA sequence: TGCAGCGTTGAAGCAGGGCTTGGAAACACCATATATTTT.

The chain uses TRBV29-1 and TRBJ2-2; a possible D gene is TRBD1 (6 bases). V was clipped by 6 bases and J by 1 base, with 9 bases between them. Germline CDR1 and CDR2: SQVTM and ANQGSEA. The CDR3 consists of 13 residues. The CDR3: CSVQTGNTGELFF. The CDR3 nucleotides read TGCAGCGTGCAGACAGGGAACACCGGGGAGCTGTTTTTT.

V is TRBV28 and J is TRBJ1-2; 7 bases agree with TRBD1. The CDR3 has 13 residues. The J segment lost 3 bases and the V segment lost 8 bases, leaving 6 bases of the junction unmatched. CDR1 is MDHEN, CDR2 SYDVKM, per germline. The CDR3 DNA sequence: TGTGCCAGCGGCAATGGACAGGACTATGGCTACACCTTC. Its protein product is CASGNGQDYGYTF.

The V and J genes are TRBV28 and TRBJ2-7; 10 bases are a match to TRBD1. CDR1 MDHEN and CDR2 SYDVKM come from the germline V gene. The V segment lost 3 bases and the J segment 2 bases; nucleotides outside the gene matches: 4. CDR3 size: 15 residues. The CDR3, as DNA: TGTGCCAGCAGTTTCGGGGGGACAGGGGCCTACGAGCAGTACTTC. Its protein product is CASSFGGTGAYEQYF.

The J gene is TRBJ2-1, the V gene TRBV9; D might be TRBD2 (7 bases). The CDR3 is 15 amino acids. Trimming pared 0 bases from V and 9 bases from J, leaving 16 bases between. The germline gives CDR1 SGDLS, CDR2 YYNGEE. The CDR3 nucleotides are TGTGCCAGCAGCGTAGGGTGGGGAGGGGGGAGTGAGCAGTTCTTC. The encoded protein is CASSVGWGGGSEQFF.

The gene calls are TRBV19 and TRBJ2-1; 9 bases line up with TRBD2. V was pared by 3 bases and J by 7 bases, with 13 bases of the junction left unmatched. Germline V gene data show CDR1 as LNHDA and CDR2 as SQIVND (reference sequence). CDR3 length equals 17 residues. The CDR3 sequence: CASSIGAGGRVGNEQFF. CDR3 sequence (DNA): TGTGCCAGTAGTATCGGGGCCGGCGGGAGGGTGGGAAATGAGCAGTTCTTC.

The chain has TRBV11-2 and TRBJ2-7; 9 nucleotides agree with TRBD1. Germline V gene data show CDR1 as SGHAT and CDR2 as FQNNGV. This CDR3 is 14 amino acids long. With V trimmed by 5 bases and J by 6 bases, 8 bases remained unmatched. The CDR3 DNA is TGTGCCAGCAGCCCCGGGACAGGGCAATCCGAGCAGTACTTC. Protein: CASSPGTGQSEQYF.